The 12 T cell receptor beta chains listed next were all sequenced from one sample in a study of cytomegalovirus exposure and HLA in healthy donors. It was with 60 Vbeta and 13 Jbeta primers that the PCR ran. The protocol was immunoSEQ multiplex PCR, while the TCRdb copy is restricted to in-frame clones and leaves out a portion. The sample has around 170,000 clones, approximately 84% seen once. Sequencing was carried out using PBMCs. The receptor set was obtained from a man aged 50 to 60 in good health and CMV-seronegative.

The rearrangement uses TRBV11-2 and TRBJ2-2; the match to TRBD2 covers 9 bases. The CDR3 length is 15 residues. Looked up from germline, CDR1 is SGHAT and CDR2 is FQNNGV. After removal of 3 bases from V and 9 bases from J, the junction contained 8 bases not matched to a gene. As DNA, the CDR3 is TGTGCCAGCAGCTTGAGTAGCGGGGGTCACCGGGAGCTGTTTTTT. Its translation: CASSLSSGGHRELFF.

With respect to this clone: In the same sample, other DNA sequences code for this CDR3. The V and J genes are TRBV4-3 and TRBJ2-1; 8 nucleotides line up with TRBD2. This CDR3 comprises 17 residues. CDR1 is LGHNA, CDR2 YSLEER, per germline. The trim removed 0 bases at V and 2 bases at J, leaving 6 bases unmatched. The CDR3 region has the DNA TGCGCCAGCAGCCAAGATCTCAGCGGGGGTGCCTACAATGAGCAGTTCTTC. This encodes CASSQDLSGGAYNEQFF.

The chain recombines TRBV19 with TRBJ2-3, with D possibly matching TRBD2 (6 bases). This CDR3 is 16 amino acids long. Trimming took 1 base from V and 4 from J, leaving 15 bases between them. Germline V gives CDR1 LNHDA, CDR2 SQIVND (reference sequence). CDR3 sequence: CASSIGAGTGPDTQYF. CDR3 coding DNA: TGTGCCAGTAGTATAGGGGCGGGGACGGGGCCAGATACGCAGTATTTT.

To note about this clone: Other DNA sequences in the sample encode the same CDR3. The chain has TRBV19 and TRBJ1-1, with 8 bases identical to TRBD1. This CDR3 comprises 14 residues. V was pared by 6 bases and J by 1 base, with 4 bases of the junction left unmatched. Germline lookup yields CDR1 LNHDA and CDR2 SQIVND (reference sequence). CDR3 DNA: TGTGCCAGTAGGAGACAGGGGCCGAACACTGAAGCTTTCTTT. It is translated as CASRRQGPNTEAFF.

This chain connects TRBV7-9 to TRBJ2-2, with a possible D match to TRBD1 (7 bases). Trimming removed 4 bases at V and 0 bases at J, with 12 bases between. CDR3 length equals 16 residues. Germline V gene sequence: CDR1 SEHNR, CDR2 FQNEAQ (reference sequence). The CDR3, as DNA: TGTGCCAGCAGCTCCAGGGGGGCGTCGAACACCGGGGAGCTGTTTTTT. Its protein is CASSSRGASNTGELFF.

This chain links TRBV21-1 with TRBJ1-6. TRBV21-1 is described as a pseudogene. The CDR3 loop spans 12 amino acids. CDR3 in DNA: TGTGCCAGCTCCCGCGGGGATTCACCCCTCCACTTT. Its translation: CASSRGDSPLHF.

The chain couples TRBV7-9 to TRBJ2-5; tentative D call: TRBD1 (6 bases). Germline CDR1 and CDR2: SEHNR and FQNEAQ (reference sequence). Trimming removed 3 bases from V and 1 base from J, with 15 bases in between. This CDR3 is built from 16 residues. As DNA, the CDR3 is TGTGCCAGCAGCTTCAGAAAAGGGACATCCCAAGAGACCCAGTACTTC. Amino acid sequence: CASSFRKGTSQETQYF.

The J gene is TRBJ1-5, the V gene TRBV5-6, with a weak D call TRBD1 (6 bases). The CDR3 consists of 15 residues. Germline-derived CDR1 and CDR2 are SGHDT and YYEEEE. With 3 bases removed from V and 0 bases from J, the gap between germline ends came to 10 bases. The CDR3 DNA follows: TGTGCCAGCAGCTCCAGGGGTTATAGCAATCAGCCCCAGCATTTT. Its translation is CASSSRGYSNQPQHF.

This rearrangement joins TRBV19 to TRBJ2-2; D remains unclear. Germline-derived CDR1 and CDR2 are LNHDA and SQIVND (reference sequence). V was shortened by 8 bases and J by 7 bases, with 17 bases between the two germline ends. This CDR3 spans 14 amino acids. This CDR3 reads CASGTFTGYGELFF. The CDR3 region has the DNA TGTGCCAGTGGAACGTTCACCGGGTACGGGGAGCTGTTTTTT.

The chain joins TRBV6-5 to TRBJ1-2, with 7 bases identical to TRBD1. The CDR3 is 14 residues long. V lost 5 bases and J lost 2; bases outside the gene matches: 5. Germline CDR1 and CDR2: MNHEY and SVGAGI. The CDR3 DNA is TGTGCCAGCAGTAAGGCGACAGGGAACTATGGCTACACCTTC. Translating gives CASSKATGNYGYTF.

This clone turned up a few times. The genes are TRBV6-5 and TRBJ1-2, with a tentative D call TRBD1 (6 bases). Germline lookup yields CDR1 MNHEY and CDR2 SVGAGI. V lost 2 bases, J lost 7 bases, and 8 bases lay in between. This CDR3 has 12 residues. CDR3 amino acids: CASSYAGAGYTF. CDR3 DNA sequence: TGTGCCAGCAGTTACGCAGGGGCTGGCTACACCTTC.

V gene TRBV19 combines with J gene TRBJ1-3; tentatively, D is TRBD1 (6 bases). The CDR3 totals 14 residues. The germline CDR1 and CDR2 sequences are LNHDA and SQIVND (reference sequence). The V and J ends lost 7 bases and 4 bases respectively, with 14 bases between them. CDR3 in amino acids: CASTPQGRGNTIYF. In nucleotides, the CDR3 is TGTGCCAGTACACCCCAGGGGCGGGGAAACACCATATATTTT.